The present TCR beta chain was sequenced within a study of blood T cell repertoires in COVID-19. The CDR3 contains 13 residues. Between the trimmed V and J ends, which lost 4 bases and 14 bases, there was a span of 18 bases. Looked up from germline, CDR1 is MDHEN and CDR2 is SYDVKM. How the authors handled the data: Using reference gene primer amplification, nucleated cell counts were estimated. The repertoire was sequenced with immunoSEQ multiplex PCR; TCRdb's copy has only in-frame clones and lacks some. V and J calls and clone size are those listed in that table; D and trimming were worked out from the DNA. The table has roughly 53,000 clones, just under 85% seen once. This clone was found once.

The receptor comes from a human donor in a cohort sampled during active COVID-19. The chain has TRBV28 and TRBJ2-1; possible D gene TRBD1, 5 bases. Sequencing was performed on peripheral blood. The CDR3 coding sequence is TGTGCCAGCAGTTCAACCAGTCGGGCAGGGAAGTTCTTC. It codes for CASSSTSRAGKFF.